This TCR beta chain is from a study of blood T cell repertoires in COVID-19 (TCRdb year 2020). General notes on the study: The collaborator samples originated in the United States, Italy and Spain and spanned the acute and convalescent phases of COVID-19. Sample metadata almost always included a de-identified subject ID, COVID-19 status, age in years and sex. HLA class I and class II types, where available, came from metadata supplied by the sample provider rather than from assay-based typing. Samples were obtained from the ongoing ImmuneRACE study (first 160 participants) and from 1,200 or so subjects provided by 6 global collaborators. Subjects who had been exposed to COVID-19, were actively infected with it, or had recovered from it provided the deeply sampled blood TCRbeta repertoires that made up the dataset. The repertoires were released in a freely available public database meant as a resource for research on the immune response to SARS-CoV-2. The material from the prospective study consisted of cDNA or gDNA derived from T cells, B-cell-depleted T cells, or PBMCs.

Each collaborating institution followed its own protocols to collect whole blood in K2EDTA tubes. For TCRbeta analysis, collaborators shipped samples as frozen whole blood, isolated PBMCs, or DNA extracted from either of those sample types. Overall study results and their limits: The amount of clinical and demographic metadata varied by source and participant and was provided uncurated.

TCRbeta CDR3 regions were amplified from genomic DNA using the immunoSEQ Assay, a bias-controlled multiplex PCR. The authors' pipeline ran thus. The number of nucleated cells in each sample was estimated by amplification of reference gene primers within the assay. To quantify the absolute abundance of each unique TCRbeta CDR3 rearrangement, sequence reads were collapsed and filtered. For each sample, productive Simpson clonality was calculated as the square root of Simpson's diversity index over productive rearrangements. Entries here come from immuneACCESS through TCRdb and include only in-frame sequences with V and J called. Some clones fail to appear in such tables; in the studies checked, an unresolved V gene covers under half of the shortfall, and the cause of the remainder is unknown. From that table come the V and J calls and clone size; the DNA was used to work out D and trimming. The sample has about 40,000 clones on record, 70% to 90% of them singletons. The biggest ten clones account for over 9.5% of the sample.

Details on this clone: The antigen this receptor binds is unknown. No base-level quality is on record; no much larger clone is a single base apart.

A distance of 9 bases separates the germline ends of V and J, which lose 2 bases and 2 bases respectively. The CDR3 goes from the cysteine to the phenylalanine over 14 residues. Of the read, only the CDR3 DNA is kept; its 42 bases are in frame from base 1. The germline V gene encodes CDR1 SEHNR and CDR2 FQNEAQ (reference sequence). The sample consisted of peripheral blood. Here the chain combines TRBV7-9 and TRBJ1-2, with no confident D gene call. The receptor was isolated from a man aged 60-69 years with active COVID-19. The DNA is TGTGCCAGCAGCTTACAAGCCCTAAACTATGGCTACACCTTC. The encoded protein is CASSLQALNYGYTF.